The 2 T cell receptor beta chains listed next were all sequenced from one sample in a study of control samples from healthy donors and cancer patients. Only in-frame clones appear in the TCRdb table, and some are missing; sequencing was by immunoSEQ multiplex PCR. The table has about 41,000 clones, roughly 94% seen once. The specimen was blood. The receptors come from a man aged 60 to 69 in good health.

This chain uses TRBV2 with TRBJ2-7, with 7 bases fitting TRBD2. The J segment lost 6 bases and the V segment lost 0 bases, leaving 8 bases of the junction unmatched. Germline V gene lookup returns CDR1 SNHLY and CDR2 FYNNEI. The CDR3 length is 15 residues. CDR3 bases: TGTGCCAGCAGTGAAGCGAGGCGGGAGACGGGCGAGCAGTACTTC. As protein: CASSEARRETGEQYF.

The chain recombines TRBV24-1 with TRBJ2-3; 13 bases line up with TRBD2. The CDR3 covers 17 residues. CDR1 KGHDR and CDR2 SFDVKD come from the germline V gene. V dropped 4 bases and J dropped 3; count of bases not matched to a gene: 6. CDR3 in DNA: TGTGCCACCAGTGAGGGGACTAGCGGGATGGGGACAGATACGCAGTATTTT. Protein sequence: CATSEGTSGMGTDTQYF.